This TCR beta chain derives from a study of T cells after posttransplantation cyclophosphamide. The CDR3 sequence is 15 residues long. Trimming removed 1 base at V and 2 bases at J, with 12 bases between. CDR1 SGDLS and CDR2 YYNGEE come from the germline V gene. Here immunoSEQ multiplex PCR was the method, and the copy in TCRdb shows in-frame clones only, minus some. The sample shows some 52,000 clones, about 86% of them seen only once. The TCR comes from a man aged 25-45 years with a blood cancer, CMV-positive, and with a related stem cell donor. The source material was PBMCs. The chain is built from TRBV9 and TRBJ1-1; the D is unclear. The CDR3 reads CASSVSGGYNTEAFF. CDR3 sequence (DNA): TGTGCCAGCAGCGTATCGGGCGGGTACAACACTGAAGCTTTCTTT.